This TCR beta chain appears in the sequencing data of a study of blood T cell repertoires in COVID-19. Overall study context: PBMCs, B-cell-depleted T cells, or T cells were the source of the cDNA or gDNA that made up the material.

In the study's own analysis: Researchers report that nucleated cell counts were estimated from reference gene primer amplification. Generated by immunoSEQ multiplex PCR, the TCRdb table keeps only in-frame clones and is missing some. That table supplies the V and J calls and clone size; D and trimming were determined from the DNA. This sample has about 190,000 clones, with around nine tenths found just once. The CDR3 sequence is 14 residues long. Per the germline V gene, CDR1 is SGHRS and CDR2 is YFSETQ. V lost 1 base to trimming and J lost 4 bases, with 11 bases between them. The J gene is TRBJ1-1, the V gene TRBV5-1; D unclear. The TCR originated in a woman aged 40 to 50 who had recovered from COVID-19. The sequenced sample consisted of peripheral blood. CDR3 loop: CASSLSGSVTEAFF. The CDR3 DNA sequence: TGCGCCAGCAGCTTGTCCGGGAGCGTCACTGAAGCTTTCTTT. The variable domain in full, completed from reference TRBV5-1 and TRBJ1-1, reads KAGVTQTPRYLIKTRGQQVTLSCSPISGHRSVSWYQQTPGQGLQFLFEYFSETQRNKGNFPGRFSGRQFSNSRSEMNVSTLELGDSALYLCASSLSGSVTEAFFGQGTRLTVV.